This TCR beta chain was retrieved from a study of tumor-infiltrating lymphocytes in primary liver carcinoma (dated by TCRdb to about 2017). The study in broad terms: Of the five patients (three men and two women, aged 30 to 69 years), four had hepatocellular carcinoma and one had combined HCC and intrahepatic cholangiocarcinoma. The five patients had tumors staged T1-T3 N0M0, with maximum diameters ranging from about 4.2 to 11 cm. Each sample produced about 3.5 to 8 million productive TCRbeta reads, and read depth showed no significant difference between tissue types. TCRbeta repertoire sequencing, expression microarrays and whole-exome sequencing were combined in the study across five regions of each liver tumor, with adjacent normal tissue and blood also included. A total of 35 specimens from 5 patients went through TCRbeta repertoire sequencing, namely 25 tumor regions, 5 adjacent noncancerous liver tissues and 5 peripheral blood samples. High reproducibility was observed for the technical replicate repertoires, with mean shared-clone rates approximately 0.9 and correlation coefficients above 0.98.

About this clonotype itself: Its antigen is still unknown. A read error is likely, as this CDR3 ends without the conserved phenylalanine or tryptophan.

What the study reported, not specific to this receptor: Only a few patients were included in the study, and the authors note that the findings should be validated in a larger study. Pairs of tumor regions showed greater repertoire overlap (mean approximately 35%) than tumor-adjacent pairs (roughly 17%) or tumor-blood pairs (around 15%), which is consistent with antigen-driven expansion. Only the TCR beta chain was sequenced, which likely underestimates true repertoire diversity because unpaired alpha chains were not captured. Compared with blood, tumors had a significantly larger share of the repertoire taken up by the top 250 clones (p = 0.039). Bulk unsorted samples precluded comparing CD4+ and CD8+ T cell repertoires.

Without any cell sorting, total RNA and DNA were extracted together from around 20-30 mg of bulk tissue using the AllPrep DNA/RNA mini kit. Four to six patients with histopathologically diagnosed primary liver carcinoma underwent surgical resection in China between late 2015 and 2016. At the time of sampling, the patients were treatment-naive and had chronic HBV infection. Fresh tumor and adjacent tissue pieces were bisected; one half was stored in RNAlater at -80°C, the other sent for histology. TCRbeta-specific cDNA was reverse-transcribed from 500 ng total RNA using a constant-region primer and ProtoScript II reverse transcriptase. The TCRbeta libraries were prepared through three rounds of nested multiplex PCR following a slightly modified ARM-PCR procedure. The first two PCR rounds used multiplex TRBV1-TRBV30 forward primers with a Cbeta reverse primer, each for approximately 11 cycles. Sample barcodes and Illumina adapters were added in a final 25-cycle PCR using Deep VentR polymerase. Before sequencing, amplicons of 200-500 bp were purified from gel using a QIAquick gel extraction kit. TCRbeta amplicons were sequenced on an Illumina HiSeq 2500 with 250-bp paired-end reads. In the source study's methods: Trimmomatic v0.33 was used to quality-trim the reads, and FLASH v1.2.11 was used to merge paired reads so that full CDR3 sequences could be recovered. V, D and J germline segments were assigned to the rearranged TCRbeta sequences using MiGEC v1.2.1b. Clonotype statistics and Shannon-Wiener diversity indices were calculated with VDJtools v1.0.0. To reduce sampling bias, subsequent analyses other than the diversity analysis used only the 250 most abundant clonotypes in each sample. TCRdb redid the processing of the public reads, applying fastp at Q25 and MiXCR, and retained in-frame beta chains. Rows are unified per CDR3 protein, each entry keeping the most common DNA and genes. V and J calls and clone size were set by TCRdb, not the authors. This sample comprises over 100,000 distinct CDR3 sequences, around two thirds of them detected only once. The ten largest clones represent 7.5% to 10% of the sample.

The germline V gene yields MRHNA for CDR1 and SNTAGT for CDR2. The CDR3 spans 17 amino acids, including both terminal residues. Only CDR3 DNA is held: 51 bases, read in frame from base 1. V is cut back by 0 bases and J by 1 base, with 3 bases in the junction unmatched. This sequence originates from a woman aged 55 to 70 with primary liver carcinoma and hepatitis B virus infection. Recombination connected TRBV6-4 to TRBJ2-6; TRBD2 fits 7 bases in the junction. Sequences were obtained from tumor-adjacent normal liver tissue. The CDR3 region reads CASSDSPGGSGANVLTL. In nucleotides, the sequence is TGTGCCAGCAGTGACTCACCCGGGGGGTCTGGGGCCAACGTCCTGACTCTA.